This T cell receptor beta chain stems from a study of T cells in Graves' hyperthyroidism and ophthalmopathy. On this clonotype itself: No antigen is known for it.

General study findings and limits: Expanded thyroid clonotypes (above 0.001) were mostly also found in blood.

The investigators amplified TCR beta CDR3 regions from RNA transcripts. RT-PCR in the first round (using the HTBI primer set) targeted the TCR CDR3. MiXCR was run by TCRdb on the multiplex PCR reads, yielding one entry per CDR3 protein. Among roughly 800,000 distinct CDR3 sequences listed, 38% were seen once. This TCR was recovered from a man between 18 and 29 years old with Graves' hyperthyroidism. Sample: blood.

This CDR3 reads CASTPTSGGPQETQYF. The CDR3 DNA follows: TGTGCCAGTACCCCGACTAGCGGGGGTCCTCAAGAGACCCAGTACTTC. This chain connects TRBV19 to TRBJ2-5; 12 nucleotides align to TRBD2. Germline V CDR1 and CDR2: LNHDA, SQIVND (reference sequence). J lost 2 bases, V lost 7 bases, and 8 bases had no gene match. The CDR3 sequence is 16 residues long.